The 27 T cell receptor beta chains given below trace back to one sample, sequenced in a study of molecular identifiers for immune sequencing clone quantification. From the PCR reads, TCRdb called clonotypes with MiXCR, one entry per CDR3 protein. The sample gives about 68,000 distinct CDR3 sequences, less than 20% of which show up once; roughly 1.5% is in the top ten. Input material: naive CD8+ T cells from blood, with Jurkat cell RNA spiked in. The subset was: FACS-sorted CD8+CD4-CCR7+CD45RA+ naive T cells. Receptors were obtained from a human donor in good health. Some libraries in this study had Jurkat cell RNA spiked in.

This clonotype was found many times. The V call is TRBV7-6, the J call TRBJ2-5, with a weak D call TRBD1 (6 bases). The V gene lost 1 base and the J gene lost 1 base, with 13 bases spanning the gap. This CDR3 is built from 16 residues. CDR1 and CDR2 from the germline V gene are SGHVS and FNYEAQ. The CDR3 region is CASSLVGGRAQETQYF. CDR3 bases: TGTGCCAGCAGCTTAGTTGGGGGCCGTGCCCAAGAGACCCAGTACTTC.

This clonotype was counted between two and nine times. The chain is built from TRBV6-1 and TRBJ2-1; D is ambiguous. The germline V gene has CDR1 MNHNS and CDR2 SASEGT. CDR3 length: 14 residues. Trimming stripped 7 bases from V and 7 bases from J, with 17 bases between. The chain's CDR3 is CASTTLTMGNEQFF. CDR3 bases: TGTGCCAGCACCACCCTCACCATGGGAAATGAGCAGTTCTTC.

This clonotype appeared many times. This chain connects TRBV20-1 to TRBJ2-1, with 15 bases identical to TRBD2. The V gene end was trimmed by 3 bases and the J gene end by 4 bases; junction bases not matched to a gene: 10. This CDR3 has 18 amino acids. The V gene's germline CDR1 is DFQATT and CDR2 SNEGSKA (reference sequence). DNA of the CDR3: TGCAGTGCTAGTCCGGGACTAGCGGGAGGTCCACAATACAATGAGCAGTTCTTC. Amino acids: CSASPGLAGGPQYNEQFF.

Comment on this clonotype: Since a much larger clone is just one base distant, this may be a read error. This rearrangement joins TRBV12-3 or TRBV12-4 to TRBJ2-2; D not certain. The CDR3 contains 16 residues. CDR3 region: CASRTPEGFVTEELFF. The CDR3, as DNA: TGTGCCAGCAGGACTCCCGAAGGTTTTGTCACCGAGGAGCTGTTTTTT.

Worth noting for this clonotype: A much larger clone differs from this one at a single base, so this may be a read error. CDR3 amino acids: CASSEALPLTRGDFRQPQHF. The CDR3 DNA follows: TGTGCCAGCAGTGAAGCCTTACCGCTCACGCGGGGTGACTTCCGTCAGCCCCAGCATTTT. V gene TRBV2 combines with J gene TRBJ1-5; D gene unclear. This CDR3 is 20 amino acids long. Germline-derived CDR1 and CDR2 are SNHLY and FYNNEI. Trimming stripped 0 bases from V and 6 bases from J, with 27 bases between.

Ten or more counts support this clonotype. The chain couples TRBV5-4 to TRBJ1-2, with D hard to call. V lost 0 bases and J 2 bases, leaving 11 bases between the germline ends. The germline CDR1 and CDR2 sequences are SGHNT and YYREEE (reference sequence). The CDR3 consists of 15 residues. The CDR3 protein is CASSLVVTSNYGYTF. For the CDR3, the DNA is TGTGCCAGCAGCTTGGTCGTCACATCAAACTATGGCTACACCTTC.

Worth noting for this clonotype: One end of the junction varies from germline; a read error may be responsible. The genes are TRBV11-3 and TRBJ1-4; D is ambiguous. This CDR3 has 15 residues. Germline V lookup: CDR1 SGHNT, CDR2 YENEEA. The CDR3 DNA is TGTGCCAGCAGCTCGGGTGATGCAACTAATGAAAAACTGCTTTTT. It is translated as CASSSGDATNEKLLF.

The genes are TRBV12-3 or TRBV12-4 and TRBJ1-1; TRBD1 is a possible D gene (5 bases). The germline V and J ends were trimmed by 6 bases and 5 bases, with 19 bases remaining between them. CDR3 size: 15 residues. The CDR3 nucleotides are TGTGCCAGCAGGGGACCGACCGAGGTGGGGACTGAAGCTTTCTTT. It encodes CASRGPTEVGTEAFF.

As concerns this clonotype: A much more abundant neighbour one base away suggests this may be a read error. The rearrangement joins TRBV6-5 to TRBJ2-7; D is uncertain. The CDR3 loop spans 13 amino acids. CDR1 is MNHEY and CDR2 is SVGAGI in the germline V gene. CDR3 nucleotides: TGTGCCTGCAGTTACTCGGTTTCGAACGAGCAGTACTTC. Amino acids: CACSYSVSNEQYF.

Comments on this clonotype: This may arise from a read error, as a much more abundant clone is one base away. This chain links TRBV19 with TRBJ2-5, with D perhaps matching TRBD2 (5 bases). The CDR3 runs to 13 residues. Looked up from germline, CDR1 is LNHDA and CDR2 is SQIVND (reference sequence). The CDR3 loop reads CACSIVLAETQYF. CDR3 DNA sequence: TGTGCCTGTAGTATCGTTCTAGCCGAGACCCAGTACTTC.

Many counts were recorded for this clonotype. V and J are TRBV27 and TRBJ1-6; 7 bases are a match to TRBD1. From germline, CDR1 is MNHEY and CDR2 SMNVEV (reference sequence). This CDR3 has 13 amino acids. Germline trimming cut 4 bases from V and 8 bases from J; bases unmatched to any gene: 2. The CDR3 loop is CASSSTGYSPLHF. Written as DNA, the CDR3 is TGTGCCAGCAGTTCGACAGGGTATTCACCCCTCCACTTT.

The chain has TRBV12-3 or TRBV12-4 and TRBJ2-2; perhaps TRBD1 as D (6 bases). The CDR3 covers 16 residues. V was trimmed by 1 base and J by 0 bases, leaving 9 bases between them. The CDR3 region is CASSLVWTANTGELFF. The CDR3 DNA is TGTGCCAGCAGTTTAGTCTGGACAGCGAACACCGGGGAGCTGTTTTTT.

This clonotype turned up a few times. The chain employs TRBV9 and TRBJ2-1, with 9 bases lining up with TRBD2. V lost 3 bases and J lost 0; bases outside the gene matches: 4. The germline CDR1 and CDR2 sequences are SGDLS and YYNGEE. The CDR3 length is 16 residues. CDR3 nucleotides: TGTGCCAGCAGCGGGCTTAGCGGGAGCTCCTACAATGAGCAGTTCTTC. Translation gives CASSGLSGSSYNEQFF.

This clonotype came up many times. V is TRBV9 and J is TRBJ2-3, with unresolved D. CDR1 SGDLS and CDR2 YYNGEE come from the germline V gene. There are 14 residues in the CDR3. The V and J ends lost 3 bases and 2 bases respectively, with 10 bases between them. The CDR3 here is CASSEGNPTDTQYF. The DNA for the CDR3 is TGTGCCAGCAGCGAGGGCAACCCCACAGATACGCAGTATTTT.

This clonotype was observed many times. The V call is TRBV7-9, the J call TRBJ2-7; D tentatively fits TRBD1 or TRBD2 (5 bases each). Looked up from germline, CDR1 is SEHNR and CDR2 is FQNEAQ (reference sequence). CDR3 length: 13 amino acids. Trimming took 5 bases from V and 7 from J, leaving 15 bases between them. The CDR3 nucleotides read TGTGCCAGCAGCCGAAGGGCCGAGGGGGAGCAGTACTTC. Protein product: CASSRRAEGEQYF.

This clonotype came up many times. J is TRBJ2-3 and V is TRBV6-5; 9 bases align to TRBD2. The CDR3 extends over 15 amino acids. V lost 4 bases and J lost 0; bases outside the gene matches: 2. CDR1 is MNHEY and CDR2 is SVGAGI in the germline V gene. The CDR3 is CASSLTSGSTDTQYF. The CDR3 nucleotides are TGTGCCAGCAGTTTAACTAGCGGGAGCACAGATACGCAGTATTTT.

As concerns this clonotype: Given a much more abundant clone one base away, this may be a read error. The V gene is TRBV25-1, the J gene TRBJ2-7, with 9 bases identical to TRBD1. The CDR3 sequence is 14 residues long. Germline loops: CDR1 MGHDK, CDR2 SYGVNS. The CDR3 region is CARSGRDRDDEQYF. DNA of the CDR3: TGTGCCAGGAGTGGAAGGGACAGGGACGACGAGCAGTACTTC.

This sequence joins TRBV5-5 and TRBJ1-2, with 8 bases fitting TRBD1. Germline CDR1 SGHKS, CDR2 YYEKEE (reference sequence). J was trimmed by 6 bases and V by 6 bases; bases with no gene match: 7. The CDR3 length is 13 residues. CDR3 region: CASTPQGGNGYTF. The CDR3 nucleotides read TGTGCCAGCACCCCACAGGGGGGTAATGGCTACACCTTC.

Concerning this clonotype: Sequence at one end of the junction differs from germline and may be a read error. The J gene is TRBJ2-3, the V gene TRBV3-1, with TRBD2 matching over 8 bases. From germline, CDR1 is LGHDT and CDR2 YNNKEL (reference sequence). CDR3 length equals 16 residues. CDR3 sequence: CAGSQVLREGPDTQYF. In DNA, the CDR3 is TGTGCCGGCAGCCAAGTGCTCCGGGAGGGTCCAGATACGCAGTATTTT.

The rearrangement joins TRBV7-9 to TRBJ2-4; D might be TRBD1 (5 bases). The CDR3 contains 14 residues. Trimming took off 5 bases at V and 0 bases at J, with 8 bases between the two ends. Germline-derived CDR1 and CDR2 are SEHNR and FQNEAQ (reference sequence). CDR3 bases: TGTGCCAGCAGCAGGGGTGTAGCCAAAAACATTCAGTACTTC. Amino acid sequence: CASSRGVAKNIQYF.

At least ten counts were recorded for this clonotype. The chain is built from TRBV30 and TRBJ2-5; D gene uncertain. CDR3 length: 13 residues. With 8 bases removed from V and 2 bases from J, the gap between germline ends came to 15 bases. CDR1 is GTSNPN, CDR2 SVGIG, per germline (reference sequence). CDR3 sequence: CAAGWKRQETQYF. The CDR3 nucleotides are TGTGCCGCCGGGTGGAAACGACAAGAGACCCAGTACTTC. The full variable domain, completed using reference TRBV30 and TRBJ2-5, is SQTIHQWPATLVQPVGSPLSLECTVEGTSNPNLYWYRQAAGRGLQLLFYSVGIGQISSEVPQNLSASRPQDRQFILSSKKLLLSDSGFYLCAAGWKRQETQYFGPGTRLLVL.

This clonotype was picked up many times. The chain couples TRBV4-2 to TRBJ2-3, with a possible D match to TRBD1 (7 bases). The CDR3 has 15 amino acids. The V and J ends lost 4 bases and 0 bases respectively, with 11 bases between them. Germline values: CDR1 LGHNA, CDR2 YNFKEQ. This chain's CDR3 is CASSLGGGSTDTQYF. CDR3 DNA sequence: TGTGCCAGCAGCCTAGGAGGGGGCAGCACAGATACGCAGTATTTT.

A few counts support this clonotype. The V and J genes are TRBV29-1 and TRBJ1-2, with 7 positions matching TRBD1. J gave up 4 bases and V 3 bases, and 8 bases lay outside the gene matches. The CDR3 spans 14 residues. Looked up from germline, CDR1 is SQVTM and CDR2 is ANQGSEA. The CDR3 coding sequence is TGCAGCGTTGAGGAAGACAGGGTAGGCTATGGCTACACCTTC. Translating it yields CSVEEDRVGYGYTF.

About this clonotype: This clone may be a read error of a much larger clone one base away. The rearrangement links TRBV6-2 or TRBV6-3 to TRBJ1-5; no clear D gene. Trimming shortened V by 10 bases and J by 5 bases, and 24 bases separated the two germline ends. Looked up from germline, CDR1 is MNHEY and CDR2 is SVGEGT. This CDR3 region has 16 residues. The CDR3 DNA reads as TGTGCCACATGCCTAGATCCTTCTCTTTTCGATCAGCCCCAGCATTTT. Protein product: CATCLDPSLFDQPQHF.

The CDR3 is CSGTTEEFEKLFF. CDR3 bases: TGCAGCGGGACGACAGAGGAATTCGAAAAACTGTTTTTT. This chain links TRBV29-1 with TRBJ1-4; D perhaps matches TRBD1 (5 bases). The CDR3 covers 13 residues. V lost 7 bases to trimming and J lost 8 bases, with 17 bases between them. Germline CDR1 and CDR2: SQVTM and ANQGSEA.

This clonotype occurred a few times. The CDR3 region has the DNA TGTGCCAGCAGTTTATGGGGGAGGGCTAATGAAAAACTGTTTTTT. Translated, it gives CASSLWGRANEKLFF. The chain links TRBV28 to TRBJ1-4; D call uncertain. The CDR3 consists of 15 residues. Between the trimmed V and J ends, which lost 0 bases and 3 bases, there was a span of 8 bases. From germline, CDR1 is MDHEN and CDR2 SYDVKM.

The CDR3 spells CASSLTWVDGYTF. CDR3 DNA: TGTGCCAGCAGCTTGACTTGGGTGGATGGCTACACCTTC. This chain uses TRBV11-2 with TRBJ1-2; D ambiguous. Germline-derived CDR1 and CDR2 are SGHAT and FQNNGV. This CDR3 region has 13 residues. V was pared by 3 bases and J by 6 bases, with 11 bases between. Drawing the rest from reference TRBV11-2 and TRBJ1-2, the complete variable domain is EAGVAQSPRYKIIEKRQSVAFWCNPISGHATLYWYQQILGQGPKLLIQFQNNGVVDDSQLPKDRFSAERLKGVDSTLKIQPAKLEDSAVYLCASSLTWVDGYTFGSGTRLTVV.